This T cell receptor (beta chain) is drawn from a study of Graves' ophthalmopathy and Graves' hyperthyroidism. From RNA, the CDR3 regions of TCR beta chains were amplified and sequenced. The workflow started with a first-round RT-PCR run with HTBI primers and then moved on to a second-round multiplex PCR. A single record per CDR3 protein comes from TCRdb applying MiXCR to the multiplex PCR reads. The sample holds 620,000 or so distinct CDR3 sequences, 22% seen once. The CDR3 spans 14 residues. J lost 5 bases, V lost 5 bases, and 7 bases had no gene match. Germline values: CDR1 MNHNS, CDR2 SASEGT. This clonotype was seen at least ten times.

The chain joins TRBV6-1 to TRBJ2-5, with 8 nucleotides matching TRBD1. This clonotype was sampled from a woman aged 18-29 years with stable Graves' hyperthyroidism. Some clones in this sample may be carry-over from other donors' samples. Sample: peripheral blood. Written as DNA, the CDR3 is TGTGCCAGCAGTAAACAGGGGGGCCGGGAGACCCAGTACTTC. Its translation is CASSKQGGRETQYF.